This TCR beta chain was retrieved from a study of blood T cells in healthy people across ages. The study's findings and limits: Naive T cell percentage by flow cytometry tracked strongly with beta diversity. Shifts in expanded clonotypes may have been confounded by donor CMV status, which was unknown.

As to this clonotype: Its antigen is undetermined.

Next came a second PCR, run for 7 to 11 cycles, which used a sample-barcoded 5' primer along with a J-beta primer mix. TCRdb re-derived calls from the 5' RACE reads in MiXCR, one entry per CDR3 protein. Altogether 870,000 or so distinct CDR3 sequences are present, under 30% being singletons, with the ten largest covering 15% to 20%. Input material: blood. The clonotype comes from a woman aged 80 or older in good health.

CDR3 coding DNA: TGCGCCAGCACCGGTGGGGCAGGGCAACTCAATGAGCAGTTCTTC. The encoded protein is CASTGGAGQLNEQFF. The chain employs TRBV5-1 and TRBJ2-1, with D perhaps matching TRBD1 (5 bases). There are 15 residues in the CDR3. V was trimmed by 6 bases and J by 6 bases, leaving 19 bases between them. The V gene's germline CDR1 is SGHRS and CDR2 YFSETQ.